This TCR beta chain was profiled in a study of blood T cell repertoires in COVID-19. This CDR3 contains 14 residues. The V gene lost 2 bases and the J gene lost 5 bases, with 10 bases spanning the gap. Germline loops: CDR1 KGHSH, CDR2 LQKENI. Generated by immunoSEQ multiplex PCR, the TCRdb table keeps only in-frame clones and is missing some. The table has approximately 260,000 clones, over 70% seen once. The TCR sequence derives from a human donor in a cohort sampled during active COVID-19. The chain has TRBV18 and TRBJ2-4, with D possibly TRBD1 on 6 matching bases. The sequenced material came from peripheral blood. The CDR3 nucleotides are TGTGCCAGCTCACCAATACAGGGCGAAAACATTCAGTACTTC. Protein sequence: CASSPIQGENIQYF.